This is a list of T cell receptor beta chains from one sample in a study of blood T cell repertoires in COVID-19. TCRdb's copy holds only in-frame clones and misses some; the assay was immunoSEQ multiplex PCR. The table has roughly 120,000 clones, 90% seen once. Sample: peripheral blood. The receptors here all came from a man aged 50-59 years with active COVID-19. CDR3s include the opening cysteine and the closing phenylalanine or tryptophan. The order of the fields is CDR3 length, V gene, D gene, J gene, clone size, CDR3 protein, CDR3 DNA. D genes are given only for firm matches. Clone sizes are given selectively: once, few, many, or a class where the clone is expanded.

15	TRBV7-2	NA	TRBJ1-2	NA	CASSLSSTANYGYTF	TGTGCCAGCAGCTTAAGTTCGACAGCGAACTATGGCTACACCTTC
14	TRBV9	NA	TRBJ2-2	NA	CASSSQLAMGELFF	TGTGCCAGCAGCTCCCAACTAGCAATGGGGGAGCTGTTTTTT
16	TRBV3-1/TRBV3-2	TRBD2	TRBJ2-3	NA	CASSPDLAGGLDTQYF	TGTGCCAGCAGCCCCGACTTAGCGGGGGGTTTAGATACGCAGTATTTT
14	TRBV18	NA	TRBJ2-1	NA	CASSPSRSYNEQFF	TGTGCCAGCTCACCGTCGAGGTCCTACAATGAGCAGTTCTTC
16	TRBV5-6	TRBD2	TRBJ2-2	NA	CASSAGLAGVTGELFF	TGTGCCAGCAGCGCGGGACTAGCGGGAGTAACCGGGGAGCTGTTTTTT
12	TRBV28	NA	TRBJ2-7	NA	CASSPYSYEQYF	TGTGCCAGCAGTCCCTACTCCTACGAGCAGTACTTC
17	TRBV4-1	TRBD1	TRBJ1-4	few	CASSQEHKRTGGFELFF	TGCGCCAGCAGCCAAGAACATAAGAGGACAGGGGGTTTTGAACTGTTTTTT
15	TRBV7-9	NA	TRBJ1-2	NA	CASSSGRPGGYGYTF	TGTGCCAGCAGCAGCGGACGGCCGGGGGGCTATGGCTACACCTTC
15	TRBV19	NA	TRBJ1-1	NA	CASSALREVNTEAFF	TGTGCCAGTAGTGCCTTAAGGGAGGTGAACACTGAAGCTTTCTTT
16	TRBV6-6	TRBD1	TRBJ2-6	NA	CASSYSQGAGANVLTF	TGTGCCAGCAGTTACTCACAGGGGGCTGGGGCCAACGTCCTGACTTTC
15	TRBV10-3	TRBD1	TRBJ2-7	NA	CAIRAPGTGVYEQYF	TGTGCCATCAGGGCCCCCGGGACAGGGGTTTACGAGCAGTACTTC
15	TRBV16	TRBD2	TRBJ2-1	NA	CASSQFGRGINEQFF	TGTGCCAGCAGCCAATTCGGGAGGGGGATCAATGAGCAGTTCTTC
16	TRBV18	TRBD1	TRBJ1-6	NA	CASSPDRASNNSPLHF	TGTGCCAGCTCACCGGACAGGGCATCGAATAATTCACCCCTCCACTTT
16	TRBV5-6	NA	TRBJ1-1	NA	CASSFRGAQVNTEAFF	TGTGCCAGCAGCTTCCGTGGGGCACAGGTGAACACTGAAGCTTTCTTT
13	TRBV28	NA	TRBJ1-2	NA	CASSPGGVGGYTF	TGTGCCAGCAGTCCGGGAGGGGTTGGCGGCTACACCTTC
15	TRBV30	TRBD2	TRBJ2-5	NA	CAWSELAGIQETQYF	TGTGCCTGGAGTGAACTAGCGGGGATCCAAGAGACCCAGTACTTC
18	TRBV3-1/TRBV3-2	TRBD2	TRBJ2-5	NA	CASSPLLTSGGRGETQYF	TGTGCCAGCAGCCCACTATTGACTAGCGGGGGGCGTGGGGAGACCCAGTACTTC
14	TRBV7-2	NA	TRBJ1-5	NA	CASSAGQNNQPQHF	TGTGCCAGCAGCGCAGGACAGAACAATCAGCCCCAGCATTTT
14	TRBV5-1	NA	TRBJ1-4	NA	CASSPGFGNEKLFF	TGCGCCAGCAGCCCAGGGTTCGGGAATGAAAAACTGTTTTTT
15	TRBV7-9	TRBD1	TRBJ1-2	NA	CASSLAGTGGVGYTF	TGTGCCAGCAGCCTGGCCGGGACAGGGGGCGTGGGCTACACCTTC
15	TRBV19	NA	TRBJ2-1	NA	CASSISSGERHEQFF	TGTGCCAGTAGTATTTCGTCGGGAGAAAGACATGAGCAGTTCTTC
16	TRBV6-6	TRBD2	TRBJ2-1	NA	CASSRSTSGGQNEQFF	TGTGCCAGCAGCCGATCCACTAGCGGGGGCCAGAATGAGCAGTTCTTC
16	TRBV2	TRBD2	TRBJ2-5	NA	CASSSQLAAGGETQYF	TGTGCCAGCAGTAGCCAACTAGCGGCCGGGGGGGAGACCCAGTACTTC
17	TRBV11-2	TRBD2	TRBJ2-3	NA	CASSLEIGGRLTDTQYF	TGTGCCAGCAGCTTAGAGATCGGCGGGAGGCTCACAGATACGCAGTATTTT
14	TRBV5-1	NA	TRBJ2-5	once	CASSLGSQVETQYF	TGCGCCAGCAGCTTGGGTTCGCAGGTCGAGACCCAGTACTTC
16	TRBV2	TRBD1	TRBJ1-1	NA	CASSRTGGATNTEAFF	TGTGCCAGCAGTCGAACAGGGGGCGCGACGAACACTGAAGCTTTCTTT
17	TRBV4-1	TRBD1	TRBJ2-7	NA	CASSQDLRTGGFYEQYF	TGCGCCAGCAGCCAAGATCTTAGGACAGGGGGCTTCTACGAGCAGTACTTC
15	TRBV2	TRBD1	TRBJ1-5	NA	CASTRDRYSNQPQHF	TGTGCCAGCACCCGGGACAGATATAGCAATCAGCCCCAGCATTTT
15	TRBV18	NA	TRBJ2-1	NA	CASSLEPGSRNEQFF	TGTGCCAGCTCGCTAGAGCCGGGGTCCAGAAATGAGCAGTTCTTC
16	TRBV7-2	TRBD1	TRBJ2-5	NA	CASSSGQAALKGAQYF	TGTGCCAGCAGCTCTGGACAGGCTGCCCTCAAAGGGGCCCAGTACTTC
14	TRBV5-4	NA	TRBJ2-1	NA	CASSLLLPYNEQFF	TGTGCCAGCAGCTTGCTACTCCCCTACAATGAGCAGTTCTTC
15	TRBV3-1/TRBV3-2	NA	TRBJ2-5	NA	CASSRMSGATETQYF	TGTGCCAGCAGCCGTATGTCCGGAGCCACTGAGACCCAGTACTTC
13	TRBV11-3	NA	TRBJ2-3	once	CASSSRMTDTQYF	TGTGCCAGCAGCTCGAGGATGACAGATACGCAGTATTTT
16	TRBV5-8	TRBD1	TRBJ2-3	NA	CASSWVTGAGSYTQYF	TGTGCCAGCAGCTGGGTGACAGGGGCCGGCAGCTATACGCAGTATTTT
15	TRBV6-5	NA	TRBJ2-2	NA	CASSLGLANTGELFF	TGTGCCAGCAGTTTGGGACTCGCGAACACCGGGGAGCTGTTTTTT
13	TRBV5-1	NA	TRBJ2-5	NA	CASSLGWSETQYF	TGCGCCAGCAGCTTGGGCTGGAGTGAGACCCAGTACTTC
14	TRBV11-2	NA	TRBJ1-5	NA	CASSSGLLNQPQHF	TGTGCCAGCAGCTCGGGACTTCTCAACCAGCCCCAGCATTTT
16	TRBV7-2	TRBD2	TRBJ2-3	NA	CASSPPGGRATDTQYF	TGTGCCAGCAGCCCCCCAGGCGGGAGGGCCACAGATACGCAGTATTTT
17	TRBV29-1	NA	TRBJ1-1	NA	CSVAGTARGGANTEAFF	TGCAGCGTGGCCGGAACCGCCCGGGGGGGCGCAAACACTGAAGCTTTCTTT
15	TRBV11-2	TRBD2	TRBJ2-5	NA	CASSLSSGGQETQYF	TGTGCCAGCAGCCTCAGTAGCGGGGGCCAAGAGACCCAGTACTTC
16	TRBV11-2	NA	TRBJ2-3	NA	CASSLRRAIGTDTQYF	TGTGCCAGCAGCTTACGGCGAGCGATTGGCACAGATACGCAGTATTTT
13	TRBV3-1/TRBV3-2	NA	TRBJ1-1	NA	CASSSIVNTEAFF	TGTGCCAGCAGCTCTATAGTGAACACTGAAGCTTTCTTT
15	TRBV28	TRBD1	TRBJ1-3	NA	CASTGDSFSGNTIYF	TGTGCCAGCACCGGGGACAGCTTCTCTGGAAACACCATATATTTT
16	TRBV5-1	NA	TRBJ1-3	NA	CASSLGQLFSGNTIYF	TGCGCCAGCAGCTTAGGACAGCTTTTCTCTGGAAACACCATATATTTT
13	TRBV12-5	NA	TRBJ2-1	NA	CASGSPGVEEQFF	TGTGCTAGTGGTTCCCCCGGGGTAGAGGAGCAGTTCTTC
13	TRBV12-3/TRBV12-4	TRBD1	TRBJ1-2	NA	CASSLGQNYGYTF	TGTGCCAGCAGTTTGGGACAGAACTATGGCTACACCTTC
15	TRBV6-6	TRBD1	TRBJ2-7	NA	CASSYGDRRSYEQYF	TGTGCCAGCAGTTACGGGGACAGGCGTTCCTACGAGCAGTACTTC
14	TRBV18	NA	TRBJ2-1	NA	CASSPSAGYNEQFF	TGTGCCAGCTCACCATCGGCAGGATACAATGAGCAGTTCTTC
16	TRBV7-9	NA	TRBJ1-6	NA	CASSSSGTRSYSPLHF	TGTGCCAGCAGCTCTTCCGGGACACGGAGCTATTCACCCCTCCACTTT
16	TRBV4-1	NA	TRBJ1-2	NA	CASSQDRGGQNYGYTF	TGCGCCAGCAGCCAAGATAGGGGAGGGCAAAACTATGGCTACACCTTC